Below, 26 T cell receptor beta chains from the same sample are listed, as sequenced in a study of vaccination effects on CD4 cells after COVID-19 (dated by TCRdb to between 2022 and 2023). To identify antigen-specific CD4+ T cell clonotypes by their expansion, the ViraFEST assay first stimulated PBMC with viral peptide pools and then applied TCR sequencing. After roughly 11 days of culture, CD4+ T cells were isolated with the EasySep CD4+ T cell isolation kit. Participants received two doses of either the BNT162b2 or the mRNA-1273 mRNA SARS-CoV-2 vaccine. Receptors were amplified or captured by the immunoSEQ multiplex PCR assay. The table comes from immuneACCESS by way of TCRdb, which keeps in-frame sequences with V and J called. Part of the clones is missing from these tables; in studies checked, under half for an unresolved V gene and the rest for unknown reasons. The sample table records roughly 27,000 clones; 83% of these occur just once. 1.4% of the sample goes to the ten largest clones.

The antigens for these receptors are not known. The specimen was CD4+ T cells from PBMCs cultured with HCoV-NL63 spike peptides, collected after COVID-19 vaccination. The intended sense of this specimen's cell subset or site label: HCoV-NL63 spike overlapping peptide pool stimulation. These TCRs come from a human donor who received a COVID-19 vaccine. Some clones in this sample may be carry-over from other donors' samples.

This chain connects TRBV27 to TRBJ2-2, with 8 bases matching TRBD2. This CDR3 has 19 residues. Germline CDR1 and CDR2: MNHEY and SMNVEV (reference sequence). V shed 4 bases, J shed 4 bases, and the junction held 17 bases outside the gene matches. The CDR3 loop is CASSSSRLALVRSTGELFF. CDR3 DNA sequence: TGTGCCAGCAGTTCCTCAAGACTAGCGTTGGTCCGTAGCACCGGGGAGCTGTTTTTT.

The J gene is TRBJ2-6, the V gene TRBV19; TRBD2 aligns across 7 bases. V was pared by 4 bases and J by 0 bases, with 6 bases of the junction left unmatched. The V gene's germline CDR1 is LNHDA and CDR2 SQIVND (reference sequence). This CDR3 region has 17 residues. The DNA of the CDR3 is TGTGCCAGTAGTAGGGGGGGGGTAACCTCTGGGGCCAACGTCCTGACTTTC. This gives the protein CASSRGGVTSGANVLTF.

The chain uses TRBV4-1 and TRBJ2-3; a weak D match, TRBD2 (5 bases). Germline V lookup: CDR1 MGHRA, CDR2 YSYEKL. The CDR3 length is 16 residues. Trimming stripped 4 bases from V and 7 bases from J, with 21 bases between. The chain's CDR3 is CASSRPGTQGINTQYF. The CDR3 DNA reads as TGCGCCAGCAGCCGTCCGGGAACCCAAGGGATAAATACGCAGTATTTT.

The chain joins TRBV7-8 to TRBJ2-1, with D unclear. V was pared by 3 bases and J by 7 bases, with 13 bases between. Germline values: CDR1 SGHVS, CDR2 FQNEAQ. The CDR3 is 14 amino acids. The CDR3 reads CASSFIKLLNEQFF. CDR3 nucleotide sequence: TGTGCCAGCAGCTTTATAAAACTTCTTAATGAGCAGTTCTTC. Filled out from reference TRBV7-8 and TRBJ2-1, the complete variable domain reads GAGVSQSPRYKVAKRGQDVALRCDPISGHVSLFWYQQALGQGPEFLTYFQNEAQLDKSGLPSDRFFAERPEGSVSTLKIQRTQQEDSAVYLCASSFIKLLNEQFFGPGTRLTVL.

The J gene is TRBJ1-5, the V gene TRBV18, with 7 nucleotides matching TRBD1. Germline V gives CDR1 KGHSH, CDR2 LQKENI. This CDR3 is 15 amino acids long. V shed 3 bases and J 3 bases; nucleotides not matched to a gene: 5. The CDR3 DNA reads TGTGCCAGCTCACCCGGGACAGACGCCAATCAGCCCCAGCATTTT. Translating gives CASSPGTDANQPQHF.

In DNA, the CDR3 is TGTGCCAGCAGTACTTACCCCCCGGGACGGATCATCGAGCAGTACGTC. It is translated as CASSTYPPGRIIEQYV. The gene calls are TRBV6-2 or TRBV6-3 and TRBJ2-7; D possibly uses TRBD1 or TRBD2 (5 bases each). The CDR3 runs to 16 residues. Trimming removed 5 bases from V and 6 bases from J, with 23 bases in between. From germline, CDR1 is MNHEY and CDR2 SVGEGT.

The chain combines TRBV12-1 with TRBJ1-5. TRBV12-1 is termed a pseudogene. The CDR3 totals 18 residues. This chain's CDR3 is CASSEKGPPKNSNQPQHF. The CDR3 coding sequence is TGTGCCAGCAGCGAAAAGGGACCACCTAAAAATAGCAATCAGCCCCAGCATTTT.

The CDR3 sequence: CASSLISSETQYF. DNA of the CDR3: TGTGCCAGCAGCCTCATTAGCAGTGAGACCCAGTACTTC. The V gene is TRBV3-1 (or the pseudogene TRBV3-2), the J gene TRBJ2-5; D unclear. The CDR3 contains 13 residues. Trimming cost V 4 bases and J 5 bases, with 11 bases left between them. The germline CDR1 and CDR2 sequences are LGHDT and YNNKEL (reference sequence).

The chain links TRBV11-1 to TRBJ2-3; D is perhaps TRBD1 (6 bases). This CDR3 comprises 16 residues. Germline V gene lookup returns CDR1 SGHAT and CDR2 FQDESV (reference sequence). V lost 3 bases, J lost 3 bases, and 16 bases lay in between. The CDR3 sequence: CASSLSWQGSTDTQYF. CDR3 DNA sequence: TGTGCCAGCAGCTTGTCTTGGCAGGGGTCGACAGATACGCAGTATTTT.

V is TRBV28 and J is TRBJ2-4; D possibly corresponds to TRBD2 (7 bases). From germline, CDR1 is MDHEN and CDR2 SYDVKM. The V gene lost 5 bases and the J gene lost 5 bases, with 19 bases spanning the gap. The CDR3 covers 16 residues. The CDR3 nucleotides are TGTGCCAGCAGTGGTTGGGGGGGCCCCGGTCAAAACATTCAGTACTTC. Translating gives CASSGWGGPGQNIQYF.

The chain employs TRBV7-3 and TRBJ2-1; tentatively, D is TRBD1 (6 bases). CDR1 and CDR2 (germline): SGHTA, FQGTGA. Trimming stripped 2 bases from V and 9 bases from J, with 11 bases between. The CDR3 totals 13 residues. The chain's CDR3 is CASSLYQGLEQFF. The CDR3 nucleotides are TGTGCCAGCAGCTTATACCAGGGGCTTGAGCAGTTCTTC.

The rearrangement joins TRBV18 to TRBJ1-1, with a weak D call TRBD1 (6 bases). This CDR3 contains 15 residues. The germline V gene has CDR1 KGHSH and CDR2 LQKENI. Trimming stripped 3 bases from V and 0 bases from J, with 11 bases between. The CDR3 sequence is CASSPGTNMNTEAFF. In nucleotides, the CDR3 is TGTGCCAGCTCACCGGGGACAAACATGAACACTGAAGCTTTCTTT.

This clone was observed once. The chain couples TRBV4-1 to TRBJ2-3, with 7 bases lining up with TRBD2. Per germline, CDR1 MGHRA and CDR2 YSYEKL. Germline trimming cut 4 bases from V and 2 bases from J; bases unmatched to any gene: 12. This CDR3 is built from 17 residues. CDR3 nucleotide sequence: TGCGCCAGCAGCCCAGGCCGCGGGGGAGTGAACACAGATACGCAGTATTTT. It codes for CASSPGRGGVNTDTQYF.

The CDR3 reads CASSQGRGEETQYF. The CDR3 nucleotides are TGTGCCAGCAGCCAAGGGCGGGGGGAAGAGACCCAGTACTTC. The chain carries TRBV3-1 (or the pseudogene TRBV3-2) and TRBJ2-5; 8 positions agree with TRBD2. The CDR3 totals 14 residues. Germline V CDR1 and CDR2: LGHDT, YNNKEL (reference sequence). The V gene end was trimmed by 1 base and the J gene end by 3 bases; junction bases not matched to a gene: 1.

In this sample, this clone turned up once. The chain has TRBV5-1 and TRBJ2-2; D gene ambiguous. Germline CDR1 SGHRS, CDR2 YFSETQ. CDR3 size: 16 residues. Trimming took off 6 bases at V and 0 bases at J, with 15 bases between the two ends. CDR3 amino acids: CASTLVAQTNTGELFF. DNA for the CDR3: TGCGCCAGCACCCTCGTGGCACAGACGAACACCGGGGAGCTGTTTTTT.

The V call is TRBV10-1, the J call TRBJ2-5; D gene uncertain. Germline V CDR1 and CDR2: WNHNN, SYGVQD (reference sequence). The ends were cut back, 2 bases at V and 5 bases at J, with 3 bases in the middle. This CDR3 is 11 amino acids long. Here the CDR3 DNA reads TGCGCCAGCAGTGAGGAGGAGACCCAGTACTTC. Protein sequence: CASSEEETQYF.

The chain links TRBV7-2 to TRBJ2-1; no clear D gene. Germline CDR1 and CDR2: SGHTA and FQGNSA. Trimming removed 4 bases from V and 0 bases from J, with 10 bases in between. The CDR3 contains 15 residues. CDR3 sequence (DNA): TGTGCCAGCAGCTCGACTTACAGCTCCTACAATGAGCAGTTCTTC. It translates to CASSSTYSSYNEQFF.

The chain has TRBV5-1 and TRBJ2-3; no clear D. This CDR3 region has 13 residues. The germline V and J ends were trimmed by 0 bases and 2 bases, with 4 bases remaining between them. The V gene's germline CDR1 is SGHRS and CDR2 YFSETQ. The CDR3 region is CASSLDFTDTQYF. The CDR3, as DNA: TGCGCCAGCAGCTTGGACTTCACAGATACGCAGTATTTT. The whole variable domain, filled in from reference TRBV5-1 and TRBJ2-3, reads KAGVTQTPRYLIKTRGQQVTLSCSPISGHRSVSWYQQTPGQGLQFLFEYFSETQRNKGNFPGRFSGRQFSNSRSEMNVSTLELGDSALYLCASSLDFTDTQYFGPGTRLTVL.

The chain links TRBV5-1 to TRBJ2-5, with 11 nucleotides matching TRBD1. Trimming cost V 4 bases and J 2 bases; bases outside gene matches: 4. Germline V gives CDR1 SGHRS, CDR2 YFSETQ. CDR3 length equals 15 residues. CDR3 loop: CASSPDRGRQETQYF. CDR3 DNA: TGCGCCAGCAGCCCGGACAGGGGGCGGCAAGAGACCCAGTACTTC.

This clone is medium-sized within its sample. The chain's CDR3 is CASSPPTSQRETQYF. The CDR3 DNA reads TGTGCCAGCTCACCGCCGACATCCCAGCGGGAGACCCAGTACTTC. This chain links TRBV18 with TRBJ2-5, with a tentative D call TRBD2 (5 bases). The CDR3 covers 15 residues. The V and J ends lost 3 bases and 5 bases respectively, with 16 bases between them. Looked up from germline, CDR1 is KGHSH and CDR2 is LQKENI. The full variable domain, completed using reference TRBV18 and TRBJ2-5, is NAGVMQNPRHLVRRRGQEARLRCSPMKGHSHVYWYRQLPEEGLKFMVYLQKENIIDESGMPKERFSAEFPKEGPSILRIQQVVRGDSAAYFCASSPPTSQRETQYFGPGTRLLVL.

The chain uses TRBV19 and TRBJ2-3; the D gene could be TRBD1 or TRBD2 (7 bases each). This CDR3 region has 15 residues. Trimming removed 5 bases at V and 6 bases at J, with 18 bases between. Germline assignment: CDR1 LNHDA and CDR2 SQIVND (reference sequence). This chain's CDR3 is CASSEGGGRRDTQYF. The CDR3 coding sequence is TGTGCCAGTAGTGAGGGAGGGGGCCGCCGGGATACGCAGTATTTT.

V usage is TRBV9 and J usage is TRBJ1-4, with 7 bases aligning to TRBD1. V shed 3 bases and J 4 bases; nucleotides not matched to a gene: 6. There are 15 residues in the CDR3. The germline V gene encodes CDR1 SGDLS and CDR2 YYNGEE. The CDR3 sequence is CASSGRQGVNEKLFF. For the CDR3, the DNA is TGTGCCAGCAGCGGACGTCAGGGGGTTAATGAAAAACTGTTTTTT. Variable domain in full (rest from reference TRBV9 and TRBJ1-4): DSGVTQTPKHLITATGQRVTLRCSPRSGDLSVYWYQQSLDQGLQFLIQYYNGEERAKGNILERFSAQQFPDLHSELNLSSLELGDSALYFCASSGRQGVNEKLFFGSGTQLSVL.

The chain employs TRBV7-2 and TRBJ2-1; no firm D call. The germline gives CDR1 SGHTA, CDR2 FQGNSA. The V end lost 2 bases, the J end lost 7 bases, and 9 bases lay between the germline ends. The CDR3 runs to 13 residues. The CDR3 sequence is CASSLKSWNEQFF. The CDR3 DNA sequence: TGTGCCAGCAGCTTAAAGTCCTGGAATGAGCAGTTCTTC.

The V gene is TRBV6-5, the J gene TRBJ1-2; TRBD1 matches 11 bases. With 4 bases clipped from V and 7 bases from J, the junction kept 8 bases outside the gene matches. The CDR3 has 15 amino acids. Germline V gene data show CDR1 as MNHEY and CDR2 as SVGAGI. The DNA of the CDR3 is TGTGCCAGCAGTTTCCGGCCCGGGACAGGGGGTGGCTACACCTTC. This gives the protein CASSFRPGTGGGYTF.

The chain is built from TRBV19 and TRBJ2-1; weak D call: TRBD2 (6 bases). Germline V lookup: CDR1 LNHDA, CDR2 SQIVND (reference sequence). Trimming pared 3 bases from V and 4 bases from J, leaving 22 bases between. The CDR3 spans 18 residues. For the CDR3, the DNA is TGTGCCAGTAGTATTGGGCCAATTCGGGGGAGCACTTACAATGAGCAGTTCTTC. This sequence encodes CASSIGPIRGSTYNEQFF.

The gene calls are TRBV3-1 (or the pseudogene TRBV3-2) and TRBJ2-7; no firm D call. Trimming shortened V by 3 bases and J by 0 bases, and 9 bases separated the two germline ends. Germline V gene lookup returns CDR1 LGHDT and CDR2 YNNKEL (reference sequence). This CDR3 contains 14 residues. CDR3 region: CASSQGHISYEQYV. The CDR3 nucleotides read TGTGCCAGCAGCCAGGGCCACATCTCCTACGAGCAGTACGTC.